These 5 T cell receptor beta chains came from one sample sequenced in a study of shared clonotypes between healthy human individuals. Method: immunoSEQ multiplex PCR; TCRdb's copy keeps in-frame clones and lacks some. Of about 460,000 clones in the sample, approximately 71% are singletons; the top ten hold around 12%. Sequenced sample: PBMCs. These receptors originate from a woman in her 40s in good health. Some clones in this sample may be carry-over from other donors' samples.

The chain has TRBV25-1 and TRBJ2-1, with 12 bases aligning to TRBD2. The CDR3 has 15 residues. The J segment lost 7 bases and the V segment lost 2 bases, leaving 3 bases of the junction unmatched. CDR1 and CDR2 (germline): MGHDK, SYGVNS. The CDR3 DNA follows: TGTGCCAGCAGTGAAGATACTAGCGGGAGGAATGAGCAGTTCTTC. Translating gives CASSEDTSGRNEQFF. Looking up the rest from reference TRBV25-1 and TRBJ2-1 gives the full variable domain: EADIYQTPRYLVIGTGKKITLECSQTMGHDKMYWYQQDPGMELHLIHYSYGVNSTEKGDLSSESTVSRIRTEHFPLTLESARPSHTSQYLCASSEDTSGRNEQFFGPGTRLTVL.

The chain joins TRBV10-2 to TRBJ2-2, with 9 bases matching TRBD2. CDR1 and CDR2 from the germline V gene are WSHSY and SAAADI. The ends lost 10 bases at V and 2 bases at J; junction bases unmatched: 5. The CDR3 length is 14 residues. Here the CDR3 DNA reads TGCGCCACTAGCGGGGAACGAAACACCGGGGAGCTGTTTTTT. This sequence encodes CATSGERNTGELFF.

This clone has a handful of counts. This could be a read error, since a much larger clone is one nucleotide away. The sample carries other DNA sequences with the same CDR3. The DNA for the CDR3 is TGTGCCAGCAGCTTCGGTCATACCAATCAGCCCCAGCATTTT. This sequence encodes CASSFGHTNQPQHF. The genes are TRBV27 and TRBJ1-5; D unclear. Trimming stripped 6 bases from V and 3 bases from J, with 12 bases between. Germline V gene lookup returns CDR1 MNHEY and CDR2 SMNVEV (reference sequence). The CDR3 consists of 14 residues.

This chain joins TRBV4-2 and TRBJ2-5, with D unresolved. Trimming shortened V by 0 bases and J by 1 base, and 9 bases separated the two germline ends. The CDR3 spans 15 residues. The germline V gene encodes CDR1 LGHNA and CDR2 YNFKEQ. CDR3 in amino acids: CASSQDQNSQETQYF. CDR3 sequence (DNA): TGTGCCAGCAGCCAAGATCAGAACTCCCAAGAGACCCAGTACTTC.

In this sample, this clone is medium-sized. Other nucleotide sequences in the sample specify the same CDR3. V gene TRBV30 combines with J gene TRBJ2-3; the D is unclear. Deletions cut 3 bases from V and 2 bases from J, with 6 bases between. This CDR3 has 12 residues. Per germline, CDR1 GTSNPN and CDR2 SVGIG (reference sequence). CDR3 DNA: TGTGCCTGGAGCGACTCCACAGATACGCAGTATTTT. Translation gives CAWSDSTDTQYF.